This is a list of T cell receptor beta chains from one sample in a study of cytomegalovirus exposure and HLA in healthy donors. Repertoires were generated with immunoSEQ multiplex PCR, while TCRdb's copy carries only in-frame clones and drops some. The table shows approximately 93,000 clones, with roughly 73% occurring only once. Sequencing was performed on PBMCs. These receptors all stem from a woman aged 40 to 50 in good health and CMV-seronegative. CDR3s include the opening cysteine and the closing phenylalanine or tryptophan. D genes are given only for firm matches. Rows may omit the clone size; those that give it use once, few, many or a size class.

>.|.|TRBJ1-4|TRBV19
TGTGCCAGTAGTATAAATCGGGGAAGGTTTGATGAAAAACTGTTTTTT
CASSINRGRFDEKLFF
>.|TRBD1|TRBJ1-5|TRBV2
TGTGCCAGCAGAGAGGACAGGGGGCAAGGTCAGCCCCAGCATTTT
CASREDRGQGQPQHF
>once|TRBD1|TRBJ2-7|TRBV6-6
TGTGCCAGCAGAAGCGACAGGGAGAACTCCTACGAGCAGTACTTC
CASRSDRENSYEQYF
>.|.|TRBJ1-6|TRBV28
TGTGCCAGCAGTTTTCCAGGGGCCGTCTCACCCCTCCACTTT
CASSFPGAVSPLHF
>.|.|TRBJ1-5|TRBV15
TGTGCCACCAGCAGAGATCGGGGTAGCAATCAGCCCCAGCATTTT
CATSRDRGSNQPQHF
>once|.|TRBJ1-1|TRBV6-1
TGTGCCAGCAGTGAGACCCGGGGGAACACTGAAGCTTTCTTT
CASSETRGNTEAFF
>.|.|TRBJ2-6|TRBV5-1
TGCGCCAGCAGCCCGGAGCCGGAGGCTGGGGCCAACGTCCTGACTTTC
CASSPEPEAGANVLTF
>.|TRBD1|TRBJ2-2|TRBV6-5
TGTGCCAGCAGTTACTCGGGACAGTCCGCTACCGGGGAGCTGTTTTTT
CASSYSGQSATGELFF
>.|.|TRBJ2-2|TRBV4-1
TGCGCCAGCAGCCAAGAAACCCCGCAGGGGTCCCAGAACACCGGGGAGCTGTTTTTT
CASSQETPQGSQNTGELFF
>.|.|TRBJ2-3|TRBV10-3
TGTGCCATCAGCAATTCCGGGGATACGCAGTATTTT
CAISNSGDTQYF
>.|.|TRBJ1-1|TRBV6-1
TGTGCCAGCAACTACAGGCAGAACACTGAAGCTTTCTTT
CASNYRQNTEAFF
>.|TRBD2|TRBJ2-1|TRBV30
TGTGCCTGGAAGCGGCTAGCGGGGGACCTCTCCTACAATGAGCAGTTCTTC
CAWKRLAGDLSYNEQFF
>.|TRBD2|TRBJ2-7|TRBV6-1
TGTGCCAGCAGCGAGACTAGCGGGAGTCCCCCCCGGTACTTC
CASSETSGSPPRYF
>.|.|TRBJ2-7|TRBV7-2
TGTGCCAGCCGCAGGGTCCACGAGCAGTACTTC
CASRRVHEQYF
>.|TRBD1|TRBJ1-1|TRBV29-1
TGCAGCGTTCGAAAACTACAGGGGGCAAACGTCGAGGAAGCTTTCTTT
CSVRKLQGANVEEAFF
>.|.|TRBJ1-6|TRBV27
TGTGCCAGCAGTTTAATCGGGAGCTCCTATAATTCACCCCTCCACTTT
CASSLIGSSYNSPLHF
>.|.|TRBJ2-1|TRBV4-1
TGCGCCAGCAGCCAAGAGGGCCAAAGCAATGAGCAGTTCTTC
CASSQEGQSNEQFF
>.|.|TRBJ2-7|TRBV5-4
TGTGCCAGCAGCCCTCAACGCCCGGGTCCGATTTACTTC
CASSPQRPGPIYF
>.|TRBD1|TRBJ1-2|TRBV4-3
TGCGCCAGCAGCCTGACAGGGGGCGGGGTTGGCTACACCTTC
CASSLTGGGVGYTF
>.|TRBD1|TRBJ2-3|TRBV5-1
TGCGCCAGCAGCTTGCTGGGACAGGGCACAGATACGCAGTATTTT
CASSLLGQGTDTQYF
>.|.|TRBJ1-5|TRBV2
TGTGCCAGCACCGGGGAGGGCTATAGCAATCAGCCCCAGCATTTT
CASTGEGYSNQPQHF
>.|TRBD2|TRBJ2-1|TRBV5-1
TGCGCCAGCAGCTTGGCTGGCGGACTAGCGGGGTCGGTCTATGAGCAGTTCTTC
CASSLAGGLAGSVYEQFF
>.|TRBD2|TRBJ2-7|TRBV30
TGTGCCTGGAGACTCAGGTGGGGACTATCCTACGAGCAGTACTTC
CAWRLRWGLSYEQYF
>.|.|TRBJ1-1|TRBV10-3
TGTGCCATCAGTGAGGGGGGGACCCCCACTGAAGCTTTCTTT
CAISEGGTPTEAFF